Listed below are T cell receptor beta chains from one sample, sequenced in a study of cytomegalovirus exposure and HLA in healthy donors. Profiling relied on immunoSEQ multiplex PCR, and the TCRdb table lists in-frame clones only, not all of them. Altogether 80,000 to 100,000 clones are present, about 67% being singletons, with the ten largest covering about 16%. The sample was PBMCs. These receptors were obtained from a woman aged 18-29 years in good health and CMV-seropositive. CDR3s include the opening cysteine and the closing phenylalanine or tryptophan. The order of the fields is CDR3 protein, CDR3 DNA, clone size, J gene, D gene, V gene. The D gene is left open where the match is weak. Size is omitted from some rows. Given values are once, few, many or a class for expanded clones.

CDR3aa: CASSPGQGAIQEAQYF
CDR3nt: TGCGCCAGCAGCCCGGGACAGGGGGCCATCCAAGAGGCCCAGTACTTC
abundance: NA
j_gene: TRBJ2-5
d_gene: TRBD1
v_gene: TRBV5-1

CDR3aa: CASRPPGQGGVQYF
CDR3nt: TGTGCCAGCAGGCCACCGGGACAAGGAGGCGTGCAGTACTTC
abundance: NA
j_gene: TRBJ2-7
d_gene: NA
v_gene: TRBV28

CDR3aa: CASSQDTSGASYEQYF
CDR3nt: TGCGCCAGCAGCCAAGATACTAGCGGGGCCTCCTACGAGCAGTACTTC
abundance: few
j_gene: TRBJ2-7
d_gene: TRBD2
v_gene: TRBV4-3

CDR3aa: CASSQARTVSQETQYF
CDR3nt: TGCGCCAGCAGCCAAGCCCGGACAGTAAGCCAAGAGACCCAGTACTTC
abundance: NA
j_gene: TRBJ2-5
d_gene: NA
v_gene: TRBV4-1

CDR3aa: CASSHEDRPEHSNYGYTF
CDR3nt: TGCGCCAGCAGCCATGAAGACAGGCCAGAACACTCTAACTATGGCTACACCTTC
abundance: NA
j_gene: TRBJ1-2
d_gene: NA
v_gene: TRBV4-1

CDR3aa: CATATLTRNTGELFF
CDR3nt: TGTGCCACCGCAACCCTTACAAGGAACACCGGGGAGCTGTTTTTT
abundance: NA
j_gene: TRBJ2-2
d_gene: NA
v_gene: TRBV6-1

CDR3aa: CASSRDRWNTEAFF
CDR3nt: TGTGCCAGCAGTCGGGACAGGTGGAACACTGAAGCTTTCTTT
abundance: NA
j_gene: TRBJ1-1
d_gene: TRBD1
v_gene: TRBV27

CDR3aa: CASSEYRGTYNEQFF
CDR3nt: TGTGCCAGCAGTGAATACAGGGGCACCTACAATGAGCAGTTCTTC
abundance: NA
j_gene: TRBJ2-1
d_gene: TRBD1
v_gene: TRBV2

CDR3aa: CASSRRGANYGYTF
CDR3nt: TGTGCCAGCAGCCGACGGGGGGCGAACTATGGCTACACCTTC
abundance: NA
j_gene: TRBJ1-2
d_gene: NA
v_gene: TRBV28

CDR3aa: CASAKGASSGNTIYF
CDR3nt: TGTGCCAGCGCCAAAGGGGCCTCCTCTGGAAACACCATATATTTT
abundance: few
j_gene: TRBJ1-3
d_gene: NA
v_gene: TRBV6-5

CDR3aa: CASSSPRSGANVLTF
CDR3nt: TGTGCCAGCAGCTCCCCTAGGTCCGGGGCCAACGTCCTGACTTTC
abundance: NA
j_gene: TRBJ2-6
d_gene: NA
v_gene: TRBV7-3

CDR3aa: CASSQERRVEGYTF
CDR3nt: TGCGCCAGCAGCCAAGAGCGGAGGGTAGAGGGCTACACCTTC
abundance: few
j_gene: TRBJ1-2
d_gene: NA
v_gene: TRBV4-3

CDR3aa: CAISAGFEKLFF
CDR3nt: TGTGCCATCAGCGCGGGCTTCGAAAAACTGTTTTTT
abundance: NA
j_gene: TRBJ1-4
d_gene: NA
v_gene: TRBV10-3

CDR3aa: CASRPPTTGPGTYEQYF
CDR3nt: TGCGCCAGCAGGCCACCCACGACAGGGCCGGGGACCTACGAGCAGTACTTC
abundance: NA
j_gene: TRBJ2-7
d_gene: TRBD1
v_gene: TRBV23-1

CDR3aa: CATPGVGSPLHF
CDR3nt: TGTGCCACCCCAGGGGTTGGATCACCCCTCCACTTT
abundance: few
j_gene: TRBJ1-6
d_gene: NA
v_gene: TRBV6-4

CDR3aa: CSVSGEGRNEAFF
CDR3nt: TGCAGCGTATCTGGGGAGGGTCGAAACGAAGCTTTCTTT
abundance: few
j_gene: TRBJ1-1
d_gene: NA
v_gene: TRBV29-1

CDR3aa: CASSNVGTGSEQYF
CDR3nt: TGCGCCAGCAGCAACGTAGGGACAGGGTCCGAGCAGTACTTC
abundance: NA
j_gene: TRBJ2-7
d_gene: TRBD1
v_gene: TRBV5-1

CDR3aa: CASSQVGQGTDTQYF
CDR3nt: TGCGCCAGCAGCCAAGTGGGACAGGGGACAGATACGCAGTATTTT
abundance: once
j_gene: TRBJ2-3
d_gene: TRBD1
v_gene: TRBV4-1

CDR3aa: CASSKENRGDTQYF
CDR3nt: TGTGCCAGCAGCAAAGAGAACAGGGGAGATACGCAGTATTTT
abundance: NA
j_gene: TRBJ2-3
d_gene: NA
v_gene: TRBV21-1

CDR3aa: CASSPGQGRSPLHF
CDR3nt: TGTGCCAGCAGCCCGGGACAGGGGCGGTCACCCCTCCACTTT
abundance: NA
j_gene: TRBJ1-6
d_gene: TRBD1
v_gene: TRBV9

CDR3aa: CASSATGTEAEAFF
CDR3nt: TGTGCCAGCAGCGCCACCGGGACAGAGGCTGAAGCTTTCTTT
abundance: few
j_gene: TRBJ1-1
d_gene: TRBD1
v_gene: TRBV9

CDR3aa: CASSSIQGYEQYF
CDR3nt: TGTGCCAGCAGCTCAATTCAGGGATACGAGCAGTACTTC
abundance: NA
j_gene: TRBJ2-7
d_gene: NA
v_gene: TRBV5-4

CDR3aa: CAYDRGSSEQYF
CDR3nt: TGTGCCTATGACAGGGGGTCCTCCGAGCAGTACTTC
abundance: few
j_gene: TRBJ2-7
d_gene: TRBD1
v_gene: TRBV30

CDR3aa: CAISHAIGSSYNEQFF
CDR3nt: TGTGCCATCAGTCACGCGATCGGGAGTTCCTACAATGAGCAGTTCTTC
abundance: NA
j_gene: TRBJ2-1
d_gene: NA
v_gene: TRBV10-3

CDR3aa: CASSFTSSGLETQYF
CDR3nt: TGTGCCAGCAGCTTTACCTCTAGCGGGCTAGAGACCCAGTACTTC
abundance: once
j_gene: TRBJ2-5
d_gene: TRBD2
v_gene: TRBV11-1

CDR3aa: CASSPERGPYEQYF
CDR3nt: TGTGCCAGCAGCCCGGAGCGGGGGCCCTACGAGCAGTACTTC
abundance: NA
j_gene: TRBJ2-7
d_gene: TRBD2
v_gene: TRBV6-4

CDR3aa: CASTSRGQENTGELFF
CDR3nt: TGTGCCAGCACCTCAAGAGGACAGGAAAACACCGGGGAGCTGTTTTTT
abundance: NA
j_gene: TRBJ2-2
d_gene: TRBD1
v_gene: TRBV5-5

CDR3aa: CASSNRGQSYNEQFF
CDR3nt: TGTGCCAGTAGTAACAGGGGGCAGAGCTACAATGAGCAGTTCTTC
abundance: NA
j_gene: TRBJ2-1
d_gene: TRBD1
v_gene: TRBV19

CDR3aa: CASSGLAGGRDTQYF
CDR3nt: TGTGCCAGCAGTGGTCTAGCGGGGGGGAGAGATACGCAGTATTTT
abundance: NA
j_gene: TRBJ2-3
d_gene: TRBD2
v_gene: TRBV6-1

CDR3aa: CASSKGAGWGGQVGPNYGYTF
CDR3nt: TGTGCCAGCAGCAAAGGGGCGGGTTGGGGGGGCCAAGTTGGTCCAAACTATGGCTACACCTTC
abundance: NA
j_gene: TRBJ1-2
d_gene: NA
v_gene: TRBV21-1